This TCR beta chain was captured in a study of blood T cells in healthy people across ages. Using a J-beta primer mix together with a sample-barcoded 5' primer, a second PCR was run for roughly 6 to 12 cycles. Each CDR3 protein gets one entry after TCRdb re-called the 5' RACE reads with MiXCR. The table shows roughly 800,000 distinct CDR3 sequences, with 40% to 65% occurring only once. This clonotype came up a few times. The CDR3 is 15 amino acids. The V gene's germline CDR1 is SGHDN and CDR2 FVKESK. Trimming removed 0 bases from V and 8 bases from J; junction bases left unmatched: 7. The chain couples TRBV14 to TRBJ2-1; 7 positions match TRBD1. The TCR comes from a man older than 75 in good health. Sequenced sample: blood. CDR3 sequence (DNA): TGTGCCAGCAGCCAAGACGGCAGGGGGTGGTATGAGCAGTTCTTC. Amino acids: CASSQDGRGWYEQFF.